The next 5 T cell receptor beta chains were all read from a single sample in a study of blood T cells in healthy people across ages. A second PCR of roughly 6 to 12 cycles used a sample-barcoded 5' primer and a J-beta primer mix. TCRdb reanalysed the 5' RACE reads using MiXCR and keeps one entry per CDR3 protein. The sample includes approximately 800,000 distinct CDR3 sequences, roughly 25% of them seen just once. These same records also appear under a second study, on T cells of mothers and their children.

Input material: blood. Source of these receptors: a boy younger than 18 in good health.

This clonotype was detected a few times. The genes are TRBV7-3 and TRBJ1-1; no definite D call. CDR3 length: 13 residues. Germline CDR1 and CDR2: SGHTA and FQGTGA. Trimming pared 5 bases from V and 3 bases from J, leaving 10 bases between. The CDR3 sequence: CASSLSPDTEAFF. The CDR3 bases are TGTGCCAGCAGCCTAAGCCCGGACACTGAAGCTTTCTTT.

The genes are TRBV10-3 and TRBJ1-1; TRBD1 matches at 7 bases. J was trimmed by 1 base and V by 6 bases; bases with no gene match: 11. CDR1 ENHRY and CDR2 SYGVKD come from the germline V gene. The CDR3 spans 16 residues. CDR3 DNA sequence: TGTGCCATCAGGAAACAGGGGTCGAACTCGAACACTGAAGCTTTCTTT. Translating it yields CAIRKQGSNSNTEAFF.

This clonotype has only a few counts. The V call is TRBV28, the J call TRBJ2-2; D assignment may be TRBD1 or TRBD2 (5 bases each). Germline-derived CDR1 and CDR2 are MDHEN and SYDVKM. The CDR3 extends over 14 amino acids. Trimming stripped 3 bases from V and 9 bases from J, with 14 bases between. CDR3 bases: TGTGCCAGCAGTTTCTTGTGGCCGGGACGGGAGCTGTTTTTT. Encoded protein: CASSFLWPGRELFF.

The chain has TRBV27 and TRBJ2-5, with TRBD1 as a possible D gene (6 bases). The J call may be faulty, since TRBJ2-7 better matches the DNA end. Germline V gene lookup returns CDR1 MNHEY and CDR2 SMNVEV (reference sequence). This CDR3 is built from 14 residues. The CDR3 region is CASSIAGTSYEQYF. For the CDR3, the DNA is TGTGCCAGCAGTATCGCCGGGACATCGTACGAGCAGTACTTC.

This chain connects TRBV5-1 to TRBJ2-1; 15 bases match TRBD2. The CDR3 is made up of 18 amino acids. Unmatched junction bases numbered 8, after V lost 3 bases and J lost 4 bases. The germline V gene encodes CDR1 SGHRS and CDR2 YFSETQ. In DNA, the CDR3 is TGCGCCAGCAGCTCCGCCGGGACTAGCGGGGGGAGTTACAATGAGCAGTTCTTC. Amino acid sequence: CASSSAGTSGGSYNEQFF.